The present T cell receptor beta chain was sequenced within a study of OX40 agonist ivuxolimab in advanced cancers. Study-wide context: Three patients had partial responses: one hepatocellular carcinoma, two cutaneous melanoma.

The V and J ends lost 1 base and 4 bases respectively, with 14 bases between them. CDR3 length: 15 amino acids. In germline, CDR1 is SGHTA, CDR2 FQGNSA. Assay: immunoSEQ multiplex PCR; the TCRdb copy retains only in-frame clones and omits some. Among over 50,000 clones listed, about 93% were seen once. The TCR originated in an adult with an advanced solid tumor such as melanoma, head and neck, liver or kidney cancer. The chain employs TRBV7-2 and TRBJ2-7; D may correspond to TRBD1 or TRBD2 (5 bases each). The source was CD4+ or CD8+ T cells sorted from blood, collected in a trial of the OX40 agonist ivuxolimab. CDR3 protein: CASSLGTGTAYEQYF. The DNA for the CDR3 is TGTGCCAGCAGCTTAGGAACCGGGACGGCTTACGAGCAGTACTTC.